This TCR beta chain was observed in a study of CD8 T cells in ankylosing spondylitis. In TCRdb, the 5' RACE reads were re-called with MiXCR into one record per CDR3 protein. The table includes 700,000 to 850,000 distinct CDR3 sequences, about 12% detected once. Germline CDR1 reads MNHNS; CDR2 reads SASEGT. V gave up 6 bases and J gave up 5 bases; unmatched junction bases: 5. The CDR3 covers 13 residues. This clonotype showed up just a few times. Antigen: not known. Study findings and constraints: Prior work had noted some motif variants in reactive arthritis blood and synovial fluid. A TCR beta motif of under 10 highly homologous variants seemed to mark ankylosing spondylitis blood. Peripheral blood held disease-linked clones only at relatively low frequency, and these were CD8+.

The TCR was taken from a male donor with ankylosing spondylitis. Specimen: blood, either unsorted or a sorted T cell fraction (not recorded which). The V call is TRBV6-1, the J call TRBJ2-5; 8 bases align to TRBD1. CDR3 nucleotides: TGTGCCAGCAGGCCAGGGGGCCTGGAGACCCAGTACTTC. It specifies CASRPGGLETQYF.